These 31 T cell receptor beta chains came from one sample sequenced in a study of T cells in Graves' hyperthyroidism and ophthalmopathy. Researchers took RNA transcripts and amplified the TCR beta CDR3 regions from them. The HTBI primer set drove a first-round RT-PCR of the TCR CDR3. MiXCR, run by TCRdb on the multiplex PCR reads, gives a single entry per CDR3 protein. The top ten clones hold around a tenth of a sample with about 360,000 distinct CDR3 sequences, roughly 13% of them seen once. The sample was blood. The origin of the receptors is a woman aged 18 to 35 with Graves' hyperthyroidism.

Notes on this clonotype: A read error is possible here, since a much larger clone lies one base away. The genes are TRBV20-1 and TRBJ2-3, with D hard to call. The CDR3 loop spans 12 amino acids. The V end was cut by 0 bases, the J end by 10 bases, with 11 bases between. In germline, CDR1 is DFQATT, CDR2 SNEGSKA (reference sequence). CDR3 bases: TGCAGTGCTAGAGATGGCTGGGATGCGCAGTATTTT. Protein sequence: CSARDGWDAQYF.

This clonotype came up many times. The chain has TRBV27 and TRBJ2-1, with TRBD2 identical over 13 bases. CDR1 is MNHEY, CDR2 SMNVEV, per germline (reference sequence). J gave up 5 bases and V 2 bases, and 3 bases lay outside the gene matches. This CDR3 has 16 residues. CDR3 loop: CASSLRGLAGHNEQFF. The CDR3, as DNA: TGTGCCAGCAGTTTACGGGGACTAGCGGGACACAATGAGCAGTTCTTC.

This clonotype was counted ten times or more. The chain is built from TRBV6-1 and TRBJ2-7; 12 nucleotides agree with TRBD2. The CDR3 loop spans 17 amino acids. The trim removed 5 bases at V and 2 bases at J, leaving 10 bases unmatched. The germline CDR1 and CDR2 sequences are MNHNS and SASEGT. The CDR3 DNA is TGTGCCAGCAGTTATCCCTCTGCTAGCGGGAGGGCCTACGAGCAGTACTTC. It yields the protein CASSYPSASGRAYEQYF.

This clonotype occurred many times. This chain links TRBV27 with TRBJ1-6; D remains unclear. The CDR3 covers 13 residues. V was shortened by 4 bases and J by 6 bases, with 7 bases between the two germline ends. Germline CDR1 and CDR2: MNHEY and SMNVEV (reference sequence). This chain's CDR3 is CASSYDANSPLHF. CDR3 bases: TGTGCCAGCAGTTACGACGCTAATTCACCCCTCCACTTT.

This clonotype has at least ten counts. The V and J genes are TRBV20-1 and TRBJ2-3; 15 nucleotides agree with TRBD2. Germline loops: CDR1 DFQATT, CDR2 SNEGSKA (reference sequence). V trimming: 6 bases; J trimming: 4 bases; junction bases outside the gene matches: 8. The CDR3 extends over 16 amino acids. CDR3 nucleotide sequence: TGCAGTGCAACTTTCGGGACTAGCGGGGGGTCAGATACGCAGTATTTT. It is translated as CSATFGTSGGSDTQYF.

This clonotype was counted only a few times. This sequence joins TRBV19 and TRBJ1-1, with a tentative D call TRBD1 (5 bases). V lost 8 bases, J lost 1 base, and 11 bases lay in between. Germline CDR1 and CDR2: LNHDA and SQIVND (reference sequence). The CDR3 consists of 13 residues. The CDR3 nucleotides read TGTGCCAGTGGGACGACAGAGAACACTGAAGCTTTCTTT. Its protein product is CASGTTENTEAFF. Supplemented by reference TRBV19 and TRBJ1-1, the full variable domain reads DGGITQSPKYLFRKEGQNVTLSCEQNLNHDAMYWYRQDPGQGLRLIYYSQIVNDFQKGDIAEGYSVSREKKESFPLTVTSAQKNPTAFYLCASGTTENTEAFFGQGTRLTVV.

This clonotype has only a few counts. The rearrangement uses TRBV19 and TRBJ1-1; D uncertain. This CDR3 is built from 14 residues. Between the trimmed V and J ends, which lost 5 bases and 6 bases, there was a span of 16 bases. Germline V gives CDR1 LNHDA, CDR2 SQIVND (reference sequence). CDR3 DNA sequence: TGTGCCAGTAGTTCGGTTCCGGAATCGGCTGAAGCTTTCTTT. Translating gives CASSSVPESAEAFF.

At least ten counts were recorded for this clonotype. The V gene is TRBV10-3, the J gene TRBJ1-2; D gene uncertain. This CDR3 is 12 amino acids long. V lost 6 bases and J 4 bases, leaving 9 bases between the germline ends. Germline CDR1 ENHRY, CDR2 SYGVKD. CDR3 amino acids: CAIREQTYGYTF. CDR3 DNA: TGTGCCATCAGGGAACAGACCTATGGCTACACCTTC.

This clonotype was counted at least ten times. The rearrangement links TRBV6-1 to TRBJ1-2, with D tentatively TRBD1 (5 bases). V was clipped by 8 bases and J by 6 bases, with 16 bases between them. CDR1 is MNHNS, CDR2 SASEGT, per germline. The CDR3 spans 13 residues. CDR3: CASRHRGVDGYTF. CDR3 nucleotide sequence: TGTGCCAGCCGCCATCGGGGCGTTGATGGCTACACCTTC.

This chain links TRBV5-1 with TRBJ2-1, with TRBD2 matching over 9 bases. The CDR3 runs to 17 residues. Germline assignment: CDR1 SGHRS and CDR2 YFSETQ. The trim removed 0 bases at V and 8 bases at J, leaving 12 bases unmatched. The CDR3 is CASSLVGTSRVVDEQFF. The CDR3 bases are TGCGCCAGCAGCTTGGTGGGGACTAGCAGGGTCGTCGATGAGCAGTTCTTC.

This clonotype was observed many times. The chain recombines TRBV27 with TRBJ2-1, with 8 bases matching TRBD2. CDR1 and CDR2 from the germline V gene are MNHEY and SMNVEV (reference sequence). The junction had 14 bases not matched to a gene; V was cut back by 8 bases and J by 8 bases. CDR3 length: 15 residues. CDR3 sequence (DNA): TGTGCCAGCCACTTGAGGGATAGCGGGACGCATGAGCAGTTCTTC. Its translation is CASHLRDSGTHEQFF.

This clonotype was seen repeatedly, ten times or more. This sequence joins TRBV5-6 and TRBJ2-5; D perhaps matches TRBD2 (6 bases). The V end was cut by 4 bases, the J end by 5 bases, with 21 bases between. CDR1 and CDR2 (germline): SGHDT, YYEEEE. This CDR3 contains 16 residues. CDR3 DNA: TGTGCCAGCAGCCGAGGACCCGCGGGGTCCTATGAGACCCAGTACTTC. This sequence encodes CASSRGPAGSYETQYF.

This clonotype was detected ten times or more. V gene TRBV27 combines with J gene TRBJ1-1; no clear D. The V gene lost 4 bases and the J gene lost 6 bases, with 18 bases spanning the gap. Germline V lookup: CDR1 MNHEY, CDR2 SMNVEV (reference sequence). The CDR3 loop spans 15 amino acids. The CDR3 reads CASSSPGAGFSEAFF. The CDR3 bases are TGTGCCAGCAGTTCTCCGGGAGCTGGATTCTCTGAAGCTTTCTTT.

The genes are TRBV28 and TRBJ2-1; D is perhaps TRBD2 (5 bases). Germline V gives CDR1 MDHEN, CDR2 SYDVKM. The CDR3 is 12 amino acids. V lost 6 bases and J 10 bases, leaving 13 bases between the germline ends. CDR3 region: CASSRGGLEQFF. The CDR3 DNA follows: TGTGCCAGCAGCCGGGGTGGACTGGAGCAGTTCTTC.

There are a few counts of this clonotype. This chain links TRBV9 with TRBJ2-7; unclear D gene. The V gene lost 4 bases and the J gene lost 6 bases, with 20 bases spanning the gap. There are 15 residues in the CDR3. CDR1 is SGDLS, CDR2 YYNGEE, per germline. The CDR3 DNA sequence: TGTGCCAGCAGCTCGAGGTGGGCCCAACCCACCGAGCAGTACTTC. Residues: CASSSRWAQPTEQYF.

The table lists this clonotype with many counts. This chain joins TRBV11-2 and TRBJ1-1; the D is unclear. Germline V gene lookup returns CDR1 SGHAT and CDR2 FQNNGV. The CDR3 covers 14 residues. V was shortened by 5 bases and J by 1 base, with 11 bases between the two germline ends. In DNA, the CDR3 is TGTGCCAGCAGCACTAGGGCACGGAACACTGAAGCTTTCTTT. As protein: CASSTRARNTEAFF.

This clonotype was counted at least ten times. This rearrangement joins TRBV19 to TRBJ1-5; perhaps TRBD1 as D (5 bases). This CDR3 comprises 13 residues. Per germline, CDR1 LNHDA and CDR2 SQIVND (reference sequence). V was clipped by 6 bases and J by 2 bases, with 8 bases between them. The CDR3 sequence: CASRLQGNQPQHF. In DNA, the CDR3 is TGTGCCAGTAGGCTACAGGGCAATCAGCCCCAGCATTTT.

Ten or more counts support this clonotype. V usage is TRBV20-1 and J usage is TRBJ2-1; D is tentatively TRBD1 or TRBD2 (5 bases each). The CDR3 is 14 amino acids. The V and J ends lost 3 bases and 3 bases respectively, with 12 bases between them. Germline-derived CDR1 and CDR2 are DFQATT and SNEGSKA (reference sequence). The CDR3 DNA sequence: TGCAGTGCTAGTAGGGCAGGGAGCTACAATGAGCAGTTCTTC. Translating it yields CSASRAGSYNEQFF.

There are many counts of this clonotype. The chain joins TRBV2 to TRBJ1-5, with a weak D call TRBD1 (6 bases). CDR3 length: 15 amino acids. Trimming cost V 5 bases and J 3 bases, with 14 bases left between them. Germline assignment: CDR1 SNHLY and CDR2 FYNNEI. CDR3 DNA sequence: TGTGCCAGCAGTCCCGGACAGATCCCCAATCAGCCCCAGCATTTT. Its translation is CASSPGQIPNQPQHF.

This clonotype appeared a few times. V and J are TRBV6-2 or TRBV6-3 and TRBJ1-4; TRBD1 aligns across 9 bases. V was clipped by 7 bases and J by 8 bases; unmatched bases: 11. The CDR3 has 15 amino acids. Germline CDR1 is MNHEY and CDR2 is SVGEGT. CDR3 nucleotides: TGTGCCAGCACCTCCGCCGGGACAGGGCAAGAAAAACTGTTTTTT. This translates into CASTSAGTGQEKLFF.

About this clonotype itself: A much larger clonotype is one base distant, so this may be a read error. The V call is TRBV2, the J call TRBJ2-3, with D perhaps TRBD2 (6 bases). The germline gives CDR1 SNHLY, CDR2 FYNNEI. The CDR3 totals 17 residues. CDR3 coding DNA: TGTACCAGCAGGAACCGGGGAGGTAGACTTAGCACAGATACGCAGTATTTT. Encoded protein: CTSRNRGGRLSTDTQYF.

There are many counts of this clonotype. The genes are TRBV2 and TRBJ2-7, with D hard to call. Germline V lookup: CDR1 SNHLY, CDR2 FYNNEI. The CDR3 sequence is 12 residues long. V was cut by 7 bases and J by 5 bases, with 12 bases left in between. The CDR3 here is CASNGLGNEQYF. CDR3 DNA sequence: TGTGCCAGCAACGGGCTAGGAAACGAGCAGTACTTC.

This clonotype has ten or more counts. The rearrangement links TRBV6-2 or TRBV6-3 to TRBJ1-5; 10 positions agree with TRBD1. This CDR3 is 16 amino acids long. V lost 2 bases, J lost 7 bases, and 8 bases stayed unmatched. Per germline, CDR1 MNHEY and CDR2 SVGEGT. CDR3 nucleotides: TGTGCCAGCAGTTACAAACGGGACAGGGGCCCCCAGCCCCAGCATTTT. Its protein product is CASSYKRDRGPQPQHF.

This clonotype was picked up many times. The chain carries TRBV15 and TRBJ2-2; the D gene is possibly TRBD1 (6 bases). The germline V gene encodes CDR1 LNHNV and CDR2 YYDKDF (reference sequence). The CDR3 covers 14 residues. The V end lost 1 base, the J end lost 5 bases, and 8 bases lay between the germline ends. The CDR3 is CATSRAGATGELFF. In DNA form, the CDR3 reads TGTGCCACCAGCAGAGCAGGGGCAACCGGGGAGCTGTTTTTT.

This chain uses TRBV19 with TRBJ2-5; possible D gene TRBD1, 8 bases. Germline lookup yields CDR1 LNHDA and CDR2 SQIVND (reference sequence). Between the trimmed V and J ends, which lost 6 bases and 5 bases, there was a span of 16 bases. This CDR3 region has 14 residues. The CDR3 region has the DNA TGTGCCAGTAGCTCTCACAGGGGGGGCGAGACCCAGTACTTC. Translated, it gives CASSSHRGGETQYF.

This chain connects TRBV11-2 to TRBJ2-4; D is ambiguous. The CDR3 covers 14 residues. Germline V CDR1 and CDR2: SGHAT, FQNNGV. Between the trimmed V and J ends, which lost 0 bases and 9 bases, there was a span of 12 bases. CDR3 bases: TGTGCCAGCAGCTTAGAGAGCGATACTCTCATTCAGTACTTC. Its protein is CASSLESDTLIQYF.

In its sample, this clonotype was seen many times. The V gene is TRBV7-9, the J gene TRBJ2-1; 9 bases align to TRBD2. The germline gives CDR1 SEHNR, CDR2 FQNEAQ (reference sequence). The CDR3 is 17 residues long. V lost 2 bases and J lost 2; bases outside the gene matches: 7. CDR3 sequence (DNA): TGTGCCAGCAGCTTATTTGGCGGGAGGGCCCCCTACAATGAGCAGTTCTTC. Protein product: CASSLFGGRAPYNEQFF.

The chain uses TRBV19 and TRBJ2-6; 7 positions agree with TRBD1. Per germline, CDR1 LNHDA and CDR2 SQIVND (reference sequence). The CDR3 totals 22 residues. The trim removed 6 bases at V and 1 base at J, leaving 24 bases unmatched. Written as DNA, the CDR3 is TGTGCCAGTAGAGGGCCTCTCCTCTCACTGGGACAGCTTTTTTCTGGGGCCAACGTCCTGACTTTC. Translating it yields CASRGPLLSLGQLFSGANVLTF.

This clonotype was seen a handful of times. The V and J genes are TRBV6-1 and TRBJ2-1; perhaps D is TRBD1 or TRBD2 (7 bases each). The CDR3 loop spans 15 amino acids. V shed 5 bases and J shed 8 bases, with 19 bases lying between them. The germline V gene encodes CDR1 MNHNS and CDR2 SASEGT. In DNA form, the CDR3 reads TGTGCCAGCAGTAAGACTAGCAGGGGGGTCGATGAGCAGTTCTTC. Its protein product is CASSKTSRGVDEQFF.

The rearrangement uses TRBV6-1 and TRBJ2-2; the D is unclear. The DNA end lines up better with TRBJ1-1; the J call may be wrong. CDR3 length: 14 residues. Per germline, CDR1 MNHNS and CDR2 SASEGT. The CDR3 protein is CASRSRNSATRAFF. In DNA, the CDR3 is TGTGCCAGCAGGTCCCGGAACAGCGCGACTAGAGCTTTCTTT.

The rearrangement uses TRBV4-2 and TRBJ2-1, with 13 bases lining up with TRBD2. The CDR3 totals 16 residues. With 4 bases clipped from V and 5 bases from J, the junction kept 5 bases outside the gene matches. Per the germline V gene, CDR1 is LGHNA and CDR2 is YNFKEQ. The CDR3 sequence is CASSRGLAGADNEQFF. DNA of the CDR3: TGTGCCAGCAGCCGTGGACTAGCGGGGGCCGACAATGAGCAGTTCTTC.